Listed below are T cell receptor beta chains from one sample, sequenced in a study of blood T cell repertoires in COVID-19. The protocol was immunoSEQ multiplex PCR, while the TCRdb copy is restricted to in-frame clones and leaves out a portion. The sample carries 200,000 to 250,000 clones, approximately 80% recorded once. The sample taken for sequencing was peripheral blood. The source is a human donor in a cohort sampled during active COVID-19. Both conserved end residues are part of each CDR3. Each record gives: V gene, clone size, D gene, J gene, CDR3 DNA, CDR3 protein. A D gene is named only where the DNA matches it firmly. The size entry is marked missing in some rows and otherwise reads once, few, many or a size class.

>TRBV5-1|NA|NA|TRBJ2-5
TGCGCCAGCAGCTCCGGCGGGACGGAGGGAGAGACCCAGTACTTC
CASSSGGTEGETQYF
>TRBV18|NA|NA|TRBJ2-7
TGTGCCAGCTCACCCACTTTCGAGGTCACCTACGAGCAGTACTTC
CASSPTFEVTYEQYF
>TRBV18|NA|TRBD1|TRBJ2-1
TGTGCCAGCTCACCTCGACAGGGCTACAATGAGCAGTTCTTC
CASSPRQGYNEQFF
>TRBV6-1|NA|NA|TRBJ1-5
TGTGCCAGCAGTGAAGGTGACAGTTCTCGTCGTATTAGCAATCAGCCCCAGCATTTT
CASSEGDSSRRISNQPQHF
>TRBV19|NA|NA|TRBJ1-3
TGTGCCAGTAGAGGACTGTTCCTTGGAAACACCATATATTTT
CASRGLFLGNTIYF
>TRBV5-4|NA|TRBD2|TRBJ2-1
TGTGCCAGCAGCTCGCCCCTGACTAGCGGATACAATGAGCAGTTCTTC
CASSSPLTSGYNEQFF
>TRBV19|NA|TRBD2|TRBJ2-1
TGTGCCAGTAGTACCGGACTAGCGGGGTCCCCCTACAACAATGAGCAGTTCTTC
CASSTGLAGSPYNNEQFF
>TRBV5-1|NA|TRBD2|TRBJ2-1
TGCGCCAGCAGCTCATTACTAGCGCAAGACTACAATGAGCAGTTCTTC
CASSSLLAQDYNEQFF
>TRBV3-1/TRBV3-2|NA|TRBD2|TRBJ2-7
TGTGCCAGCAGCCAAGGAGCCGGGAGGCTGACCTACGAGCAGTACTTC
CASSQGAGRLTYEQYF
>TRBV18|NA|NA|TRBJ1-3
TGTGCCAGCTTACCACAGGCGGGCCGTATCGGAAACACCATATATTTT
CASLPQAGRIGNTIYF
>TRBV7-8|NA|NA|TRBJ2-1
TGTGCCAGCAGCGCCGTCGCGGGGAGGCAGTTCTTC
CASSAVAGRQFF
>TRBV7-2|NA|NA|TRBJ1-5
TGTGCCAGCAGCAGAGGGCATGGGGAGCCCCAGCATTTT
CASSRGHGEPQHF
>TRBV24-1|NA|TRBD2|TRBJ2-3
TGTGCCACCAGTGGGACTGCGGGGGGGCCCGATACGCAGTATTTT
CATSGTAGGPDTQYF
>TRBV15|NA|NA|TRBJ1-2
TGTGCCACCAGCAGGGCAGAATATGGCTACACCTTC
CATSRAEYGYTF
>TRBV7-8|few|NA|TRBJ1-2
TGTGCCAGCAGCTCGGGTCCTCTTTCGATCTATGGCTACACCTTC
CASSSGPLSIYGYTF
>TRBV19|NA|NA|TRBJ2-3
TGTGCCAGTAGCCCGGGAGTCACAGATACGCAGTATTTT
CASSPGVTDTQYF
>TRBV10-3|once|TRBD2|TRBJ2-1
TGTGCCACCCAGACCATAGCGGGGACCTACAATGAGCAGTTCTTC
CATQTIAGTYNEQFF
>TRBV5-6|NA|TRBD1|TRBJ2-7
TGTGCCAGCAGCTCCGGGACAGGGGGCTCCGAGCAGTACTTC
CASSSGTGGSEQYF
>TRBV19|NA|NA|TRBJ1-1
TGTGCCAGTAGTATCGGCAGGGTGAACACTGAAGCTTTCTTT
CASSIGRVNTEAFF
>TRBV6-5|NA|NA|TRBJ2-1
TGTGCCAGCAGTCGGTCAACAGGGTTGTATGAGCAGTTCTTC
CASSRSTGLYEQFF
>TRBV7-9|NA|TRBD2|TRBJ2-3
TGTGCCAGCAGCTTCCGACTAGCGGCGAGCACAGATACGCAGTATTTT
CASSFRLAASTDTQYF
>TRBV7-2|NA|TRBD2|TRBJ2-5
TGTGCCAGCAGCGGACTAGCGTTAAAGGAGGCCCAGTACTTC
CASSGLALKEAQYF
>TRBV2|NA|NA|TRBJ1-5
TGTGCCAGCAGTGCTGGGCAGGGTGGCCGCCAGCCCCAGCATTTT
CASSAGQGGRQPQHF
>TRBV11-3|NA|TRBD1|TRBJ2-3
TGTGCCAGCAGCCTCCCGGGACAGGCAGGAGATACGCAGTATTTT
CASSLPGQAGDTQYF
>TRBV27|NA|NA|TRBJ1-2
TGTGCCAGCAGTAGTCTAGGATATTGGGAGGGCTACACCTTC
CASSSLGYWEGYTF
>TRBV9|NA|TRBD2|TRBJ2-1
TGTGCCAGCAGCGTAGCTCTGACTAGCGCGATATTCAATGAGCAGTTCTTC
CASSVALTSAIFNEQFF
>TRBV7-9|NA|TRBD1|TRBJ2-1
TGTGCCAGCAGCGCCCAGGAGGACAGGATCGCAATCTTC
CASSAQEDRIAIF
>TRBV5-1|few|NA|TRBJ1-2
TGCGCCAGCAGCTTGATCGGAACAGCCAACTATGGCTACACCTTC
CASSLIGTANYGYTF
>TRBV6-4|few|TRBD2|TRBJ2-3
TGTGCCAGCAGTGGCCGACTAGCCGGAGATACGCAGTATTTT
CASSGRLAGDTQYF
>TRBV7-6|NA|NA|TRBJ1-1
TGTGCCAGCAGCTTAGTTGCAGGGCTCGGGAACACTGAAGCTTTCTTT
CASSLVAGLGNTEAFF
>TRBV7-2|NA|NA|TRBJ2-3
TGTGCCAGCAGCTTAGGCGGGGGCGCGAGAGATACGCAGTATTTT
CASSLGGGARDTQYF
>TRBV6-5|once|NA|TRBJ2-1
TGTGCCAGCAGGGTCACAGCTAATCCCTACAATGAGCAGTTCTTC
CASRVTANPYNEQFF
>TRBV21-1|NA|NA|TRBJ2-7
TGTGCCAGCAGCAACCTTGGGCCCTCCCACTCCTACGAGCAGTACTTC
CASSNLGPSHSYEQYF
>TRBV5-1|NA|NA|TRBJ2-7
TGCGCCAGCAGCTCGGGACACGACTTCGGGCAGTACTTC
CASSSGHDFGQYF
>TRBV4-2|NA|NA|TRBJ2-2
TGTGCCAGCAGCCCTACGAACACCGGGGAGCTGTTTTTT
CASSPTNTGELFF
>TRBV7-2|NA|NA|TRBJ1-3
TGTGCCAGCAGCTTAGGACAGGCCCAATCTGGAAACACCATATATTTT
CASSLGQAQSGNTIYF
>TRBV28|NA|NA|TRBJ1-5
TGTGCCAGCAGGGACAGTATTCAGCCCCAGCATTTT
CASRDSIQPQHF
>TRBV6-5|NA|TRBD1|TRBJ1-2
TGTGCCAGCATGATGCAGGGGGGCTATGGCTACACCTTC
CASMMQGGYGYTF
>TRBV6-1|few|TRBD1|TRBJ1-4
TGTGCCAGCAGTGAATCCTGGACAGGGGTGGACAAACTGTTTTTT
CASSESWTGVDKLFF
>TRBV7-2|NA|NA|TRBJ1-4
TGTGCCAGCAGCTTTCCCTCTACAGGGTTCGGCGAAAAACTGTTTTTT
CASSFPSTGFGEKLFF
>TRBV7-9|NA|TRBD1|TRBJ1-2
TGTGCCAGCAGCTCCCGAACAGGGGGAGACTATGGCTACACCTTC
CASSSRTGGDYGYTF
>TRBV5-4|NA|NA|TRBJ2-7
TGTGCCAGCAGCTTGGCCGCAGGGAACGAGCAGTACTTC
CASSLAAGNEQYF
>TRBV7-9|once|NA|TRBJ2-7
TGTGCCAGCAGCCTAAGCTCCTACGAGCAGTACTTC
CASSLSSYEQYF
>TRBV18|NA|NA|TRBJ1-3
TGTGCCAGCTCGCCCAGGGAGGGCATTACTGGAAACACCATATATTTT
CASSPREGITGNTIYF
>TRBV30|NA|NA|TRBJ1-5
TGTGCCTGGAGTGTTGGGCTTAGGGGAAGCAATCAGCCCCAGCATTTT
CAWSVGLRGSNQPQHF
>TRBV2|NA|NA|TRBJ1-2
TGTGCCAGCGCCTATCGGTGGGACACCAACTATGGCTACACCTTC
CASAYRWDTNYGYTF
>TRBV10-3|once|TRBD1|TRBJ1-5
TGTGCCTCCAGGGGGGGACAGGGCGGCAATCAGCCCCAGCATTTT
CASRGGQGGNQPQHF
>TRBV2|NA|NA|TRBJ1-2
TGTGCCAGCAGTCAACTCTTCGGCGCCTCAGGCGGCTACACCTTC
CASSQLFGASGGYTF
>TRBV29-1|NA|TRBD2|TRBJ2-1
TGCAGCGTTGAAGACAGGACTAGCGGGAGAAGTGAGCAGTTCTTC
CSVEDRTSGRSEQFF
>TRBV3-1/TRBV3-2|NA|NA|TRBJ2-1
TGTGCCAGCAGCCTATCGTCCAGTAACGAGCAGTTCTTC
CASSLSSSNEQFF
>TRBV6-5|NA|NA|TRBJ1-5
TGTGCCAGCAGTTACTCGTACAGCTATAGCAATCAGCCCCAGCATTTT
CASSYSYSYSNQPQHF
>TRBV5-1|once|TRBD1|TRBJ2-3
TGCGCCAGCAGCTTGGAAGGGGGCCGCACAGATACGCAGTATTTT
CASSLEGGRTDTQYF